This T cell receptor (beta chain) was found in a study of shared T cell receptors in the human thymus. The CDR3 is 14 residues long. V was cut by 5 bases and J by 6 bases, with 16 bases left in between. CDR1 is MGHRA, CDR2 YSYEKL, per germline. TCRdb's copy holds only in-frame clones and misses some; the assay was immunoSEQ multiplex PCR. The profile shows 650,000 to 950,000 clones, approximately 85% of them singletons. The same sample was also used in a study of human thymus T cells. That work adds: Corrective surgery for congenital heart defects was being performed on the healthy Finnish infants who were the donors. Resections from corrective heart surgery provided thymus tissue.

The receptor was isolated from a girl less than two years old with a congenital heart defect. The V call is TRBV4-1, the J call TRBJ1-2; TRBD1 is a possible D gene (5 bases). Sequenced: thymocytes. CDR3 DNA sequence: TGCGCCAGCAGCGCCGGAGGGACGGCCGATGGCTACACCTTC. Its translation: CASSAGGTADGYTF.